This entry lists 3 T cell receptor beta chains sequenced from one sample in a study of CD8 T cells in ankylosing spondylitis. TCRdb passed the 5' RACE reads through MiXCR, listing each CDR3 protein once. The top ten hold about 6.8% of the sample, which has approximately 540,000 distinct CDR3 sequences, about 12% seen once. These receptors' targets are unknown. General study findings and limits: It appeared that ankylosing spondylitis blood was characterized by a TCR beta motif of several highly homologous variants.

Sequences were obtained from blood, either unsorted or a sorted T cell fraction (not recorded which). The receptors stem from a male donor with ankylosing spondylitis.

This rearrangement joins TRBV20-1 to TRBJ2-6; D is unresolved. Trimming removed 0 bases from V and 2 bases from J, with 8 bases in between. The CDR3 runs to 15 residues. Germline lookup yields CDR1 DFQATT and CDR2 SNEGSKA (reference sequence). The CDR3: CSARDPRPGANVLTF. CDR3 bases: TGCAGTGCTAGAGATCCTAGGCCTGGGGCCAACGTCCTGACTTTC.

This clonotype has ten or more counts. The chain uses TRBV3-1 and TRBJ2-5, with D perhaps TRBD1 (5 bases). Trimming shortened V by 2 bases and J by 4 bases, and 20 bases separated the two germline ends. The germline gives CDR1 LGHDT, CDR2 YNNKEL (reference sequence). The CDR3 contains 17 residues. CDR3: CASSQPTQGIESETQYF. CDR3 coding DNA: TGTGCCAGCAGCCAACCGACCCAGGGAATTGAGTCAGAGACCCAGTACTTC.

This rearrangement joins TRBV7-8 to TRBJ2-1; 8 nucleotides match TRBD1. The J segment lost 15 bases and the V segment lost 8 bases, leaving 12 bases of the junction unmatched. In germline, CDR1 is SGHVS, CDR2 FQNEAQ. The CDR3 length is 12 residues. Here the CDR3 reads CASRTSTGDPFF. The CDR3 coding sequence is TGTGCCAGCCGAACGTCGACAGGGGATCCGTTCTTC.